What follows are 9 T cell receptor beta chains derived from one specimen sequenced in a study of T cell responses to AZD1222 COVID-19 vaccine. Profiling relied on immunoSEQ multiplex PCR, and the TCRdb table lists in-frame clones only, not all of them. The data contain 150,000 to 200,000 clones, around 87% of them seen just once; the ten biggest clones take up less than 3%. Material: peripheral blood, obtained on day 0 of MenACWY control vaccination. Every receptor here comes from an adult in good health.

V and J are TRBV14 and TRBJ1-1; no definite D call. CDR3 length: 15 amino acids. V shed 3 bases and J shed 3 bases, with 14 bases lying between them. Germline assignment: CDR1 SGHDN and CDR2 FVKESK. In DNA form, the CDR3 reads TGTGCCAGCAGCCAGGGTTTGGGCAGTTACACTGAAGCTTTCTTT. Protein: CASSQGLGSYTEAFF.

The genes are TRBV9 and TRBJ2-1; D perhaps matches TRBD2 (6 bases). Germline values: CDR1 SGDLS, CDR2 YYNGEE. The CDR3 spans 14 residues. V lost 1 base and J 3 bases, leaving 8 bases between the germline ends. CDR3: CASSVTGSYNEQFF. CDR3 nucleotide sequence: TGTGCCAGCAGCGTAACCGGGAGCTACAATGAGCAGTTCTTC.

V gene TRBV28 combines with J gene TRBJ1-1, with a tentative D call TRBD1 (5 bases). Germline-derived CDR1 and CDR2 are MDHEN and SYDVKM. This CDR3 spans 12 amino acids. V was trimmed by 6 bases and J by 9 bases, leaving 14 bases between them. In nucleotides, the CDR3 is TGTGCCAGCAGCCTAACCGGGACGAAAGCTTTCTTT. This codes for CASSLTGTKAFF.

The table lists this clone with a few counts. The chain uses TRBV12-3 or TRBV12-4 and TRBJ2-3, with 8 bases identical to TRBD2. This CDR3 has 12 amino acids. With V trimmed by 6 bases and J by 14 bases, 10 bases remained unmatched. CDR3 residues: CASSARGGRSYF. DNA of the CDR3: TGTGCCAGCAGCGCCCGGGGGGGGCGATCGTATTTT.

V is TRBV24-1 and J is TRBJ2-3, with D tentatively TRBD1 (5 bases). Deletions cut 2 bases from V and 1 base from J, with 18 bases between. This CDR3 is built from 18 residues. Per the germline V gene, CDR1 is KGHDR and CDR2 is SFDVKD. The CDR3 DNA sequence: TGTGCCACCAGTGATTGGGGCGTAAGCGAGCAGGGCACAGATACGCAGTATTTT. Translating gives CATSDWGVSEQGTDTQYF.

This CDR3 reads CASSLVDREAPGYTF. Written as DNA, the CDR3 is TGCGCCAGCAGCCTAGTCGACAGGGAGGCTCCTGGCTACACCTTC. The chain couples TRBV4-1 to TRBJ1-2, with 7 bases aligning to TRBD1. The CDR3 is 15 amino acids. CDR1 MGHRA and CDR2 YSYEKL come from the germline V gene. Trimming cost V 4 bases and J 7 bases; bases outside gene matches: 12.

This chain connects TRBV6-5 to TRBJ2-7, with TRBD1 matching over 7 bases. Germline assignment: CDR1 MNHEY and CDR2 SVGAGI. The CDR3 totals 14 residues. J was trimmed by 4 bases and V by 1 base; bases with no gene match: 4. The CDR3, as DNA: TGTGCCAGCAGTTACTTGCAGGGACAGTACGAGCAGTACTTC. Its protein is CASSYLQGQYEQYF.

The chain uses TRBV10-3 and TRBJ2-1; either TRBD1 or TRBD2 may fit D (5 bases each). The V and J ends lost 8 bases and 5 bases respectively, with 13 bases between them. The CDR3 is made up of 13 amino acids. Germline-derived CDR1 and CDR2 are ENHRY and SYGVKD. This CDR3 is CAIGGRSNNEQFF. As DNA, the CDR3 is TGTGCCATCGGGGGACGTAGCAACAATGAGCAGTTCTTC.

This chain joins TRBV13 and TRBJ1-2; TRBD1 is a possible D gene (5 bases). The CDR3 is 16 amino acids. Germline V gene data show CDR1 as PRHDT and CDR2 as FYEKMQ (reference sequence). V was cut by 1 base and J by 2 bases, with 14 bases left in between. Here the CDR3 DNA reads TGTGCCAGCAGCTTAGACTTAACCAGGGACAACTATGGCTACACCTTC. It is translated as CASSLDLTRDNYGYTF.